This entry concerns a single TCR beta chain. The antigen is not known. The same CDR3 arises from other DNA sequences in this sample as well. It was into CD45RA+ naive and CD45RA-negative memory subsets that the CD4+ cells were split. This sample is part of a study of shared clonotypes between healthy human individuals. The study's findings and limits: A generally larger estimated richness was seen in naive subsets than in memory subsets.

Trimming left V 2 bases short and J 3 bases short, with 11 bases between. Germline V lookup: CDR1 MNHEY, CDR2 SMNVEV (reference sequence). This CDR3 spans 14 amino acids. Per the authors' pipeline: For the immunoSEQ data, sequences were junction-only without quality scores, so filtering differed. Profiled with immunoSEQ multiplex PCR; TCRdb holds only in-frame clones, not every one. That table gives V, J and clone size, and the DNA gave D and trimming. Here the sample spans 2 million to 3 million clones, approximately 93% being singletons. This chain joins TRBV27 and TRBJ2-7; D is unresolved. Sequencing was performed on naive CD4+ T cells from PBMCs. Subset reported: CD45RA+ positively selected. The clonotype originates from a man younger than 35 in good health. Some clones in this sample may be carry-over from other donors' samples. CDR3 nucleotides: TGTGCCAGCAGTTTACTGGGCCTTGGCTACGAGCAGTACTTC. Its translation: CASSLLGLGYEQYF.